A selection of T cell receptor beta chains follows, all from one sample in a study of memory CD4+ T cells and cytomegalovirus serostatus. Sequencing was performed with immunoSEQ multiplex PCR; in TCRdb, only in-frame clones are kept and a portion is missing. The sample shows about 57,000 clones, more than 60% of them seen only once. The specimen was memory CD4+ T cells from blood. Receptor source: an adult in good health and CMV-seronegative. Both conserved end residues are part of each CDR3. The D gene is left open where the match is weak. Clone size is not always given. Where it is, it says once, few, many or a class for expanded clones.

v_gene	abundance	d_gene	j_gene	CDR3nt	CDR3aa
TRBV5-4	few	NA	TRBJ1-2	TGTGCCAGCAGCCCGGGACTCCTTGTTTATGGCTACACCTTC	CASSPGLLVYGYTF
TRBV6-5	NA	TRBD1	TRBJ2-7	TGTGCCAGCAGTTACGGGACAGTGAGCTCCTACGAGCAGTACTTC	CASSYGTVSSYEQYF
TRBV5-5	NA	NA	TRBJ2-5	TGTGCCAGCAGCTTGGGGGGACCTTTCGAGACCCAGTACTTC	CASSLGGPFETQYF
TRBV7-2	few	NA	TRBJ2-5	TGTGCCAGCAGCTTCCGAGAGACCCAGTACTTC	CASSFRETQYF
TRBV5-1	NA	NA	TRBJ1-5	TGCGCCAGCAGCTTGGGGCCGAGTAGCAATCAGCCCCAGCATTTT	CASSLGPSSNQPQHF
TRBV2	NA	NA	TRBJ1-5	TGTGCCAGCAAATCCCAGGACAAGGCCTCCCAGCATTTT	CASKSQDKASQHF
TRBV11-2	NA	NA	TRBJ2-3	TGTGCCAGCAGCTTGTCGGGACACACAGATACGCAGTATTTT	CASSLSGHTDTQYF
TRBV5-4	NA	NA	TRBJ1-4	TGTGCCAGCAGCTTGGGGGGCAGATCTAATGAAAAACTGTTTTTT	CASSLGGRSNEKLFF
TRBV5-1	NA	NA	TRBJ2-1	TGCGCCAGCAGCTTGGGGCGAACAACCGCAGGCAATGAGCAGTTCTTC	CASSLGRTTAGNEQFF
TRBV6-5	NA	NA	TRBJ2-1	TGTGCCAGCAAACTGACGTTTCCCGGATTCAATGAGCAGTTCTTC	CASKLTFPGFNEQFF
TRBV19	NA	NA	TRBJ1-3	TGTGCCAGTAGTGGGTTCTCTGGAAACACCATATATTTT	CASSGFSGNTIYF
TRBV15	NA	NA	TRBJ1-1	TGTGCCACCAGTACAGGAAGTCCGGGGAACACTGAAGCTTTCTTT	CATSTGSPGNTEAFF
TRBV9	few	NA	TRBJ1-1	TGTGCCAGCAGCCCACGGGGGGGGAGTGCTGAAGCTTTCTTT	CASSPRGGSAEAFF
TRBV10-3	NA	NA	TRBJ2-3	TGTGCCATCAGTGTGGGGGATACGCAGTATTTT	CAISVGDTQYF
TRBV5-1	NA	NA	TRBJ2-7	TGCGCCAGCTCGACAGGAGAGCCCTACGAGCAGTACTTC	CASSTGEPYEQYF
TRBV19	NA	NA	TRBJ1-5	TGTGCTAGTAAAGGCCCGCCCAGGGGATCTCAGCCCCAGCATTTT	CASKGPPRGSQPQHF
TRBV27	NA	TRBD1	TRBJ1-3	TGTGCCAGCAGGGGACGGGACAGTCGCTCTGGAAACACCATATATTTT	CASRGRDSRSGNTIYF
TRBV28	few	NA	TRBJ1-1	TGTGCCAGCAGCTCTAACATGAACACTGAAGCTTTCTTT	CASSSNMNTEAFF
TRBV5-1	NA	NA	TRBJ2-1	TGCGCCAGCAGCTTGGTGGGAGCGGCGTACAATGAGCAGTTCTTC	CASSLVGAAYNEQFF
TRBV5-1	NA	NA	TRBJ1-2	TGCGCCAGCAGCTTGGCGGGTATCGACTATGGCTACACCTTC	CASSLAGIDYGYTF
TRBV5-6	NA	NA	TRBJ1-2	TGTGCCAGCAGCTTGGATGGCAGGGGATTTGGAGGCTACACCTTC	CASSLDGRGFGGYTF
TRBV7-8	NA	NA	TRBJ2-5	TGTGCCAGCAGCCGATGGGTCCAAGAGACCCAGTACTTC	CASSRWVQETQYF
TRBV6-5	once	TRBD1	TRBJ2-3	TGTGCCAGCAGGCAGGACAGGGGGCGCGCTGATACGCAGTATTTT	CASRQDRGRADTQYF
TRBV18	NA	NA	TRBJ1-5	TGTGCCAGCTCAGGATCAGGAGGGCGCCAGCCCCAGCATTTT	CASSGSGGRQPQHF
TRBV28	NA	TRBD2	TRBJ2-7	TGTGCCAGCACACGAGCTAGCGGGAGTGGATGGTCCTACGAGCAGTACTTC	CASTRASGSGWSYEQYF
TRBV28	NA	TRBD2	TRBJ2-3	TGTGCCAGCAGTCCTACTAGCGGGATACACACAGATACGCAGTATTTT	CASSPTSGIHTDTQYF
TRBV6-5	NA	TRBD1	TRBJ1-2	TGTGCCAGCAGTTACACGGGACAGGGGGCGGATGGCTACACCTTC	CASSYTGQGADGYTF
TRBV28	NA	NA	TRBJ2-5	TGTGCCAGCAGTTTTACGGAGCAAGAGACCCAGTACTTC	CASSFTEQETQYF
TRBV18	NA	NA	TRBJ1-1	TGTGCCAGCTCACCCTACGGAGACACTGAAGCTTTCTTT	CASSPYGDTEAFF
TRBV9	few	NA	TRBJ1-3	TGTGCCAGCAGCGTCGGTCAGGGGACGCGAAACACCATATATTTT	CASSVGQGTRNTIYF
TRBV9	NA	NA	TRBJ1-2	TGTGCCAGCAGCGTCCGAGCCAGTAGTAACTATGGCTACACCTTC	CASSVRASSNYGYTF
TRBV6-6	NA	NA	TRBJ1-1	TGTGCCAGCAGTGCAACTGTGAACACTGAAGCTTTCTTT	CASSATVNTEAFF
TRBV5-1	NA	NA	TRBJ1-3	TGCGCCAGCAGCTTGGAGGGGATAACCTTCTCTGGAAACACCATATATTTT	CASSLEGITFSGNTIYF
TRBV4-2	once	TRBD2	TRBJ2-7	TGTGCCAGCAGCCAGAGACGTAGCGGGAGCTCCTACGAGCAGTACTTC	CASSQRRSGSSYEQYF
TRBV18	NA	TRBD1	TRBJ2-1	TGTGCCAGCTCACCGGGAAGGGACAGGGGGGACTTCTTC	CASSPGRDRGDFF
TRBV28	NA	NA	TRBJ2-3	TGTGCCAGCAGTCGTTCAACGTTCACAGATACGCAGTATTTT	CASSRSTFTDTQYF
TRBV7-3	NA	NA	TRBJ2-1	TGTGCCAGCAGCTTAGGCGGAGTCTACAATGAGCAGTTCTTC	CASSLGGVYNEQFF
TRBV5-1	NA	NA	TRBJ2-6	TGCGCCAGCAGCACGTTCGACTCTGGGGCCAACGTCCTGACTTTC	CASSTFDSGANVLTF
TRBV5-1	NA	NA	TRBJ2-5	TGCGCCAGCAGCTTGTCGTCAGGGGGGTACCAAGAGACCCAGTACTTC	CASSLSSGGYQETQYF
TRBV9	NA	NA	TRBJ2-7	TGTGCCAGCAGCGTTGGGGTGGGCAACGAGCAGTACTTC	CASSVGVGNEQYF
TRBV5-6	NA	TRBD1	TRBJ1-6	TGTGCCAGCAGCACTGGGGACAGGGAGTACTCACCCCTCCACTTT	CASSTGDREYSPLHF
TRBV10-1	NA	NA	TRBJ2-3	TGCGCCAGCAGTGACGGGGCCGCAGATACGCAGTATTTT	CASSDGAADTQYF
TRBV5-4	NA	NA	TRBJ2-4	TGTGCCAGCAGCTTGGGCGGAGGGCTTGACATTCAGTACTTC	CASSLGGGLDIQYF
TRBV4-1	NA	NA	TRBJ2-3	TGCGCCAGCAGCCAATCCCCTAGCGTGGAGAGCACAGATACGCAGTATTTT	CASSQSPSVESTDTQYF
TRBV5-5	NA	NA	TRBJ1-2	TGTGCCAGCAGCTTGGAGAGGTTCAGGGACTATGGCTACACCTTC	CASSLERFRDYGYTF
TRBV21-1	NA	NA	TRBJ1-4	TGTGCCAGCAGCCCCCTCTGCTCACAACCCGGGACAGGGGTGAGTGAAAAACTGTTTTTT	CASSPLCSQPGTGVSEKLFF
TRBV10-1	NA	NA	TRBJ1-1	TGCGCCAGCAGTATTACGCCGGCTTTCTTT	CASSITPAFF
TRBV28	few	TRBD1	TRBJ1-2	TGTGCCAGCAGTCCCTTGGGACAGGGCTATGGCTACACCTTC	CASSPLGQGYGYTF
TRBV11-1	NA	NA	TRBJ2-7	TGTGCCAGCAGCTTAGTCGCGGGGCTCTCCTACGAGCAGTACTTC	CASSLVAGLSYEQYF
TRBV11-2	few	NA	TRBJ2-7	TGTGCCAGCAGCTTAGAAGGGTTGGGCCAGCGTCACGAGCAGTACTTC	CASSLEGLGQRHEQYF
TRBV10-3	NA	TRBD2	TRBJ2-2	TGTGCCATCAGTGAGTCCGGTAGCGGGAGTAACACCGGGGAGCTGTTTTTT	CAISESGSGSNTGELFF
TRBV18	NA	NA	TRBJ1-4	TGTGCCAGCTCCTACGCCGGAAAGGGGGAAAAACTGTTTTTT	CASSYAGKGEKLFF
TRBV2	few	NA	TRBJ2-2	TGTGCCAGCAGGGGCAGCAGGAACACCGGGGAGCTGTTTTTT	CASRGSRNTGELFF
TRBV25-1	few	NA	TRBJ1-3	TGTGCCAGCAGTGAATTCGGGAGGGTCTCTGGAAACACCATATATTTT	CASSEFGRVSGNTIYF